The rows below give T cell receptor beta chains drawn from one sample of a study of T cell changes during pregnancy in multiple sclerosis. Repertoires were generated with immunoSEQ multiplex PCR, while TCRdb's copy carries only in-frame clones and drops some. The data show around 67,000 clones, over 80% seen once. Material: peripheral blood, obtained in the first trimester of pregnancy. All receptors derive from a female donor with multiple sclerosis, enrolled in a pregnancy study. The CDR3 runs from the conserved cysteine through the conserved F or W. Fields, in order: clone size, D gene, V gene, J gene, CDR3 DNA, CDR3 protein. A D gene is named only where the DNA matches it firmly. Rows may omit the clone size; those that give it use once, few, many or a size class.

>.|.|TRBV7-9|TRBJ2-1
TGTGCCAGCTTGGGGAGGCCAAATATAGACAATGAGCAGTTCTTC
CASLGRPNIDNEQFF
>once|TRBD2|TRBV4-3|TRBJ2-1
TGCGCCAGCAGCCAAGGGCTAGCGGGAGCATACAATGAGCAGTTCTTC
CASSQGLAGAYNEQFF
>.|TRBD1|TRBV4-3|TRBJ1-3
TGCGCCAGCAGCCCAAGTTGGACAGGGGGTACTGGAAACACCATATATTTT
CASSPSWTGGTGNTIYF
>.|TRBD2|TRBV7-9|TRBJ2-4
TGTGCCAGCAGCTCCGGACTAGCGGGAGGTCTAGCCAAAAACATTCAGTACTTC
CASSSGLAGGLAKNIQYF
>.|.|TRBV9|TRBJ2-1
TGTGCCAGCAGCGTAGTGCCGGGTGAGCAGTTCTTC
CASSVVPGEQFF
>once|.|TRBV7-9|TRBJ2-1
TGTGCCAGCAGCGATACGAGGGAGTTTGGTGAGCAGTTCTTC
CASSDTREFGEQFF
>.|TRBD2|TRBV19|TRBJ2-1
TGTGCCAGTAGTATTGACGTGCGGTTAGCGGGAGCAAGTTACAATGAGCAGTTCTTC
CASSIDVRLAGASYNEQFF
>.|TRBD2|TRBV15|TRBJ2-1
TGTGCCACCAGCAGAGATTCCGGGACTAGCGGGTTGTATGAGCAGTTCTTC
CATSRDSGTSGLYEQFF
>.|.|TRBV14|TRBJ2-2
TGTGCCAGCAGCCCATCGCTCAGGGGTCGGACCGGGGAGCTGTTTTTT
CASSPSLRGRTGELFF
>.|TRBD1|TRBV29-1|TRBJ2-7
TGCAGCGTTGAAGTTGACAGGGGATCCTACGAGCAGTACTTC
CSVEVDRGSYEQYF
>.|.|TRBV11-2|TRBJ2-7
TGTGCCAGCCGCCATACAGGGATGCGGTCCTACGAGCAGTACTTC
CASRHTGMRSYEQYF
>once|TRBD2|TRBV30|TRBJ2-3
TGTGCCTGGAGTGTATCCCGAACTAGCGGGGGATCTAGCACAGATACGCAGTATTTT
CAWSVSRTSGGSSTDTQYF
>.|TRBD1|TRBV28|TRBJ1-5
TGTGCCAGCAGTCCCTCGGGACAGGGGAGGGGCAATCAGCCCCAGCATTTT
CASSPSGQGRGNQPQHF
>.|TRBD2|TRBV2|TRBJ2-3
TGTGCCAGCGAGGGCCTAGCGGGAGCGACAGATACGCAGTATTTT
CASEGLAGATDTQYF
>.|TRBD1|TRBV14|TRBJ2-6
TGTGCCAGCAGTCCTCCGCCGGACAGGGACCTTTCTGGGGCCAACGTCCTGACTTTC
CASSPPPDRDLSGANVLTF
>.|.|TRBV18|TRBJ1-4
TGTGCCAGCTCACCCGACGGAGCAACTAATGAAAAACTGTTTTTT
CASSPDGATNEKLFF
>.|TRBD2|TRBV11-3|TRBJ2-3
TGTGCCAGCAGCCGACTAGCCGTAGATACGCAGTATTTT
CASSRLAVDTQYF
>.|.|TRBV28|TRBJ2-2
TGTGCCAGCACCCTGGTAACGGGCCGAGGGACCGGGGAGCTGTTTTTT
CASTLVTGRGTGELFF
>.|TRBD1|TRBV18|TRBJ2-5
TGTGCCAGCTCACCCAGGGGGCAGGGTACCCAAGAGACCCAGTACTTC
CASSPRGQGTQETQYF
>.|TRBD1|TRBV6-5|TRBJ1-1
TGTGCCAGCAGTTCCGGACAGGGCCGATCGAACACTGAAGCTTTCTTT
CASSSGQGRSNTEAFF
>.|.|TRBV12-2|TRBJ2-5
TGTGCAAGTCGCTTAGCGGGACGGCGGGAGAGGGAGACCCAGTACTTC
CASRLAGRRERETQYF
>.|TRBD2|TRBV18|TRBJ2-5
TGTGCCAGCTCACCACTCCCGGGAGGCGTAGAGGAGACCCAGTACTTC
CASSPLPGGVEETQYF
>.|.|TRBV30|TRBJ1-6
TGTGCCTGGGAACATACAGGGTACTCACCCCTCCACTTT
CAWEHTGYSPLHF
>.|TRBD1|TRBV6-1|TRBJ2-7
TGTGCCAGCAGTGAATATCGGACAGGACCCTACGAGCAGTACTTC
CASSEYRTGPYEQYF
>.|.|TRBV6-5|TRBJ1-2
TGTGCCAGCAGCTCAGCAGGGCACGGCTACACCTTC
CASSSAGHGYTF
>.|.|TRBV27|TRBJ1-5
TGTGCCAGCAAGAAAGCAGGGGTTGGCAATCAGCCCCAGCATTTT
CASKKAGVGNQPQHF
>.|TRBD2|TRBV10-3|TRBJ2-3
TGTGCCATCAGTGAGTCCCCTAGCGGGAGTCAGGGGACGCAGTATTTT
CAISESPSGSQGTQYF
>.|.|TRBV5-1|TRBJ1-6
TGCGCCAGCAAGGAACAGGGAAATTCACCCCTCCACTTT
CASKEQGNSPLHF
>.|.|TRBV7-2|TRBJ2-1
TGTGCCAGCAGCTTAGCGGGGGGAAAACGATACAATGAGCAGTTCTTC
CASSLAGGKRYNEQFF
>.|.|TRBV7-2|TRBJ1-1
TGTGCCAGCAATAGGCCCATCCCGGGGTGGGTCACTGAAGCTTTCTTT
CASNRPIPGWVTEAFF
>.|.|TRBV5-8|TRBJ1-2
TGTGCCAGCAGCTTCCAGGGCCCATATGGCTACACCTTC
CASSFQGPYGYTF
>.|TRBD2|TRBV12-5|TRBJ2-5
TGTGCTAGTGGTTCGGGACTAGCGGGAGGAAGGCAAGAGACCCAGTACTTC
CASGSGLAGGRQETQYF
>.|TRBD2|TRBV11-2|TRBJ2-1
TGTGCCAGCAGCTTAATGACGGCTAGCGGGAACTCCTACAATGAGCAGTTCTTC
CASSLMTASGNSYNEQFF
>.|.|TRBV7-9|TRBJ2-7
TGTGCCAGCAGCTTACACGGGTCCGAGAACGAGCAGTACTTC
CASSLHGSENEQYF
>.|TRBD1|TRBV6-6|TRBJ2-7
TGTGCCAGCAGTTACACACCTGGGACAGAGGCCTACGAGCAGTACTTC
CASSYTPGTEAYEQYF
>.|.|TRBV7-2|TRBJ2-1
TGTGCCAGCAGCCCCACTAACTACAATGAGCAGTTCTTC
CASSPTNYNEQFF
>.|TRBD1|TRBV19|TRBJ2-7
TGTGCCAGTAGTCGATTGGGGACAGGCGCATTAGAGCAGTACTTC
CASSRLGTGALEQYF
>.|.|TRBV4-2|TRBJ2-7
TGTGCCAGCAGCCAAGGATTGGGAGCCTACGAGCAGTACTTC
CASSQGLGAYEQYF
>.|TRBD2|TRBV19|TRBJ2-1
TGTGCCAGTAGTATTGCCCCAAGGCTAGCGGGGTACAATGAGCAGTTCTTC
CASSIAPRLAGYNEQFF
>.|.|TRBV27|TRBJ1-2
TGTGCCAGCAGTTTATCGGACAGAACCTTTTATGGCTACACCTTC
CASSLSDRTFYGYTF
>.|TRBD2|TRBV7-2|TRBJ2-1
TGTGCCAGCAGCACCCTTAGCGGGAGGCCCTACAATGAGCAGTTCTTC
CASSTLSGRPYNEQFF
>.|TRBD2|TRBV11-3|TRBJ2-4
TGTGCCAGCAGCTTGTGGCGGGAGTGTTTGGCCAAAAACATTCAGTACTTC
CASSLWRECLAKNIQYF
>.|TRBD1|TRBV27|TRBJ2-1
TGTGCCAGCAGTTCGAGTGGGACAGGGACCAATGAGCAGTTCTTC
CASSSSGTGTNEQFF
>.|.|TRBV5-1|TRBJ2-7
TGCGCCAGCAGCTTCCAGGGCTGGGAATCCTACGAGCAGTACTTC
CASSFQGWESYEQYF
>.|.|TRBV6-6|TRBJ2-5
TGTGCCAGCAGTTACTTTACAGAGCAAGAGACCCAGTACTTC
CASSYFTEQETQYF
>.|TRBD1|TRBV10-3|TRBJ2-7
TGTGCCATCAGTGACCTAACAGGGGACCCCTACGAGCAGTACTTC
CAISDLTGDPYEQYF
>.|.|TRBV25-1|TRBJ1-6
TGTGCCAGCAGTGAGATTAGTGGTTCACCCCTCCACTTT
CASSEISGSPLHF
>once|TRBD2|TRBV7-2|TRBJ2-2
TGTGCCAGCATTCTAGCGGATCCCACCGGGGAGCTGTTTTTT
CASILADPTGELFF
>.|.|TRBV9|TRBJ2-7
TGTGCCAGCAGCGTAGATTATCGGGGGGAGCAGTACTTC
CASSVDYRGEQYF
>.|TRBD1|TRBV5-1|TRBJ1-2
TGCGCCAGCAGCTCCTCTTCCGACTCCGGGACAGGGTTTTGGGGCTACACCTTC
CASSSSSDSGTGFWGYTF
>.|.|TRBV28|TRBJ2-7
TGTGCCAGCAGTTTTGGGTGGAATCCGACTACGGGGGAGCAGTACTTC
CASSFGWNPTTGEQYF
>.|.|TRBV27|TRBJ2-7
TGTGCCAGCAGCCCCGGGACAACCACCTACGAGCAGTACTTC
CASSPGTTTYEQYF
>.|TRBD1|TRBV9|TRBJ1-2
TGTGCCAGCAGCGTAGACCGGGACAGGACCTATGGCTACACCTTC
CASSVDRDRTYGYTF
>.|TRBD2|TRBV5-1|TRBJ2-1
TGCGCCAGCAGCTTGGGGGGCGGGAGGCCCGGGGATGAGCAGTTCTTC
CASSLGGGRPGDEQFF
>.|.|TRBV7-2|TRBJ2-7
TGTGCCAGCAGCTCCCTAGGTTCCAACGAGCAGTACTTC
CASSSLGSNEQYF